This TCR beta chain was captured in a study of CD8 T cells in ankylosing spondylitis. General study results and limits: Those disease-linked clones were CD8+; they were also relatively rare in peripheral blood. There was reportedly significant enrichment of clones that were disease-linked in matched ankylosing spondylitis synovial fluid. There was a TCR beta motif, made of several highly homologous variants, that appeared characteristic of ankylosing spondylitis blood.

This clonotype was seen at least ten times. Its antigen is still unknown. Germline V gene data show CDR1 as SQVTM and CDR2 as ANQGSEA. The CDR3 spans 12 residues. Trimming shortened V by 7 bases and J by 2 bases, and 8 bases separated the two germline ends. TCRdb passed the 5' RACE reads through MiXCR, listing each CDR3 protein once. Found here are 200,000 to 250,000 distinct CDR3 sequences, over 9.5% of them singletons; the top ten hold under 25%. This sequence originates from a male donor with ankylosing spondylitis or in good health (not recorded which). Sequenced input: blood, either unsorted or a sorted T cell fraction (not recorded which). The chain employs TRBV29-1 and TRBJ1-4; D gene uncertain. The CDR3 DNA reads TGCAGCGCCAGGAGTACTAATGAAAAACTGTTTTTT. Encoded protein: CSARSTNEKLFF.